This TCR beta chain was captured by sequencing in a study of T cell repertoires in cytomegalovirus infection. Study information: Shared public TCR beta signatures pointed to both CMV infection and a matching HLA type.

This clonotype was recorded at least ten times. Its specificity is unknown. The CDR3 contains 16 residues. CDR1 SGHTA and CDR2 FQGNSA come from the germline V gene. Between the trimmed V and J ends, which lost 5 bases and 2 bases, there was a span of 16 bases. Overall study results and limits: Dominant in the ex vivo response were TCR beta clonotypes restricted by HLA-C and specific for CMV. Carriers of CMV and the relevant HLA type were discriminated by public TCR beta frequency.

TCRdb reprocessed the reads with MiXCR, giving one entry per CDR3 protein. The sample lists some 350,000 distinct CDR3 sequences, about a sixth occurring once. The sequenced sample consisted of PBMCs. This receptor was obtained from a human donor in good health (CMV status not recorded). Some clones in this sample may be carry-over from other donors' samples. The chain recombines TRBV7-2 with TRBJ1-5, with a possible D match to TRBD1 (5 bases). CDR3 DNA sequence: TGTGCCAGCAGCCCCCAGGGACTAGTCGGCAATCAGCCCCAGCATTTT. It codes for CASSPQGLVGNQPQHF.